Below, one T cell receptor (beta chain) is given with its context. The antigen is undetermined. The data belong to a study of beta chain features in type 1 diabetes. Turning to the study itself: Age and gender were similar between patients and healthy donors, as were cell yields. Study-wide results and caveats: Shortening that was moderate but significant affected the TCRB CDR3s of Type 1 diabetes patients in all four CD4+ subsets. Amplification by PCR could prefer shorter templates, with the same effect in patients and controls.

The whole isolated RNA underwent reverse transcription, so sequencing captured expressed TCRB transcripts. Assay: immunoSEQ multiplex PCR; the TCRdb copy retains only in-frame clones and omits some. The data show roughly 500,000 clones, approximately 30% seen once. Per the germline V gene, CDR1 is SGDLS and CDR2 is YYNGEE. With V trimmed by 0 bases and J by 10 bases, 10 bases remained unmatched. The length of the CDR3 is 15 residues. This receptor was taken from a man aged 18 to 30 in good health. Sequenced material: naive CD4+ T cells from blood. The chain is built from TRBV9 and TRBJ2-1, with TRBD2 matching 7 bases. The CDR3 is CASSVETGGFREQFF. CDR3 nucleotide sequence: TGTGCCAGCAGCGTAGAAACGGGAGGATTCCGCGAGCAGTTCTTC.